A single sample gave rise to the 26 T cell receptor beta chains below, sequenced in a study of blood T cell repertoires in COVID-19. The method was immunoSEQ multiplex PCR; TCRdb's version includes in-frame clones alone and lacks a portion of them. The sample contains about 76,000 clones, 90% of which appear only once. The sequencing sample was made of peripheral blood. The receptors stem from a human donor in a cohort sampled during active COVID-19.

The rearrangement joins TRBV27 to TRBJ1-6; no definite D call. From germline, CDR1 is MNHEY and CDR2 SMNVEV (reference sequence). The CDR3 totals 16 residues. V lost 5 bases to trimming and J lost 1 base, with 12 bases between them. The CDR3 DNA reads as TGTGCCAGCAGTCTGGAAGCTAGATCCTATAATTCACCCCTCCACTTT. Translating gives CASSLEARSYNSPLHF.

This chain links TRBV7-2 with TRBJ1-5, with D perhaps TRBD1 (6 bases). The V end lost 5 bases, the J end lost 1 base, and 9 bases lay between the germline ends. The length of the CDR3 is 14 residues. From germline, CDR1 is SGHTA and CDR2 FQGNSA. The CDR3 region has the DNA TGTGCCAGCAGCGTGGGGGCAAGCAATCAGCCCCAGCATTTT. It codes for CASSVGASNQPQHF.

The chain links TRBV27 to TRBJ2-3; a weak D match, TRBD1 (6 bases). Trimming left V 5 bases short and J 1 base short, with 13 bases between. From germline, CDR1 is MNHEY and CDR2 SMNVEV (reference sequence). The CDR3 contains 15 residues. CDR3: CASSIQGIRTDTQYF. The CDR3 nucleotides read TGTGCCAGCAGTATTCAGGGGATCCGCACAGATACGCAGTATTTT.

This sequence joins TRBV10-3 and TRBJ2-7; 12 bases line up with TRBD2. CDR3 size: 15 residues. Germline assignment: CDR1 ENHRY and CDR2 SYGVKD. J gave up 7 bases and V 2 bases, and 6 bases lay outside the gene matches. CDR3 sequence (DNA): TGTGCCATCAGTGAGACGACTAGCGGGAGCCGGGAGCAGTACTTC. Translation: CAISETTSGSREQYF.

This clone was recorded only once. The chain uses TRBV5-1 and TRBJ2-7; D not resolved. Deletions cut 0 bases from V and 2 bases from J, with 9 bases between. CDR1 is SGHRS and CDR2 is YFSETQ in the germline V gene. The CDR3 has 14 amino acids. The CDR3: CASSLDAMAYEQYF. Here the CDR3 DNA reads TGCGCCAGCAGCTTGGACGCTATGGCCTACGAGCAGTACTTC.

This clone was seen only a few times. CDR3 nucleotide sequence: TGTGCCAGCAGCTTTTTGGGGACAGGGGCCAACAATGAGCAGTTCTTC. This encodes CASSFLGTGANNEQFF. The rearrangement joins TRBV9 to TRBJ2-1; 10 bases align to TRBD1. Germline V gene sequence: CDR1 SGDLS, CDR2 YYNGEE. This CDR3 region has 16 residues. The trim removed 4 bases at V and 5 bases at J, leaving 9 bases unmatched. The full variable domain, rest sourced from reference TRBV9 and TRBJ2-1, is DSGVTQTPKHLITATGQRVTLRCSPRSGDLSVYWYQQSLDQGLQFLIQYYNGEERAKGNILERFSAQQFPDLHSELNLSSLELGDSALYFCASSFLGTGANNEQFFGPGTRLTVL.

This clone was seen only once. The rearrangement uses TRBV14 and TRBJ2-1, with 11 bases matching TRBD2. The CDR3 extends over 17 amino acids. With 4 bases clipped from V and 3 bases from J, the junction kept 8 bases outside the gene matches. Germline V gives CDR1 SGHDN, CDR2 FVKESK. CDR3 coding DNA: TGTGCCAGCAGCCTTAGGACTAGCGGGTTAGACTACAATGAGCAGTTCTTC. Residues: CASSLRTSGLDYNEQFF.

The V gene is TRBV18, the J gene TRBJ2-5, with D possibly matching TRBD2 (6 bases). The CDR3 has 15 residues. V was shortened by 5 bases and J by 4 bases, with 17 bases between the two germline ends. Germline V gene lookup returns CDR1 KGHSH and CDR2 LQKENI. For the CDR3, the DNA is TGTGCCAGCTCAGGACCTGGGGGGAACGGAGAGACCCAGTACTTC. Amino acid sequence: CASSGPGGNGETQYF.

The chain is built from TRBV5-1 and TRBJ2-2; maybe TRBD2 (5 bases). V gave up 4 bases and J gave up 5 bases, with 9 bases separating them. This CDR3 comprises 13 residues. Germline values: CDR1 SGHRS, CDR2 YFSETQ. The CDR3 DNA follows: TGCGCCAGCAGCCCCCCGGGGACCGGGGAGCTGTTTTTT. It translates to CASSPPGTGELFF.

The chain carries TRBV7-9 and TRBJ2-5, with TRBD2 matching over 16 bases. Per germline, CDR1 SEHNR and CDR2 FQNEAQ (reference sequence). V shed 5 bases, J shed 1 base, and the junction held 7 bases outside the gene matches. This CDR3 comprises 18 residues. The CDR3 DNA reads as TGTGCCAGCAGCCACGGGACTAGCGGGAGGGCCACCCAAGAGACCCAGTACTTC. Protein sequence: CASSHGTSGRATQETQYF.

The chain carries TRBV9 and TRBJ1-1; D gene uncertain. Trimming removed 0 bases from V and 5 bases from J, with 5 bases in between. Germline assignment: CDR1 SGDLS and CDR2 YYNGEE. The CDR3 has 12 residues. Here the CDR3 reads CASSVGQTEAFF. The DNA of the CDR3 is TGTGCCAGCAGCGTAGGGCAGACTGAAGCTTTCTTT. The whole variable domain, remainder taken from reference TRBV9 and TRBJ1-1, is DSGVTQTPKHLITATGQRVTLRCSPRSGDLSVYWYQQSLDQGLQFLIQYYNGEERAKGNILERFSAQQFPDLHSELNLSSLELGDSALYFCASSVGQTEAFFGQGTRLTVV.

This clone was observed once. The V gene is TRBV6-5, the J gene TRBJ2-1, with a weak D call TRBD1 (5 bases). This CDR3 is 15 amino acids long. The germline V gene has CDR1 MNHEY and CDR2 SVGAGI. Between the trimmed V and J ends, which lost 6 bases and 2 bases, there was a span of 14 bases. The CDR3: CASSLDRPTYNEQFF. The CDR3 DNA follows: TGTGCCAGCAGCCTAGACAGACCCACCTACAATGAGCAGTTCTTC.

This chain uses TRBV5-1 with TRBJ2-2; 13 nucleotides match TRBD2. The CDR3 consists of 17 residues. In germline, CDR1 is SGHRS, CDR2 YFSETQ. V shed 3 bases and J 5 bases; nucleotides not matched to a gene: 7. The CDR3 loop reads CASSWTSGRGVTGELFF. The CDR3 DNA sequence: TGCGCCAGCAGCTGGACTAGCGGGAGAGGGGTTACCGGGGAGCTGTTTTTT.

The V gene is TRBV2, the J gene TRBJ1-2, with D possibly matching TRBD1 (6 bases). Germline V CDR1 and CDR2: SNHLY, FYNNEI. The V end was cut by 6 bases, the J end by 7 bases, with 15 bases between. The CDR3 spans 13 residues. CDR3 DNA sequence: TGTGCCAGCAGCCCAGGGGAGACGGGTGGCTACACCTTC. The encoded protein is CASSPGETGGYTF.

This clone showed up just once. The chain carries TRBV2 and TRBJ2-1; 15 bases are a match to TRBD2. This CDR3 has 15 residues. The germline V gene encodes CDR1 SNHLY and CDR2 FYNNEI. The V segment lost 6 bases and the J segment 6 bases; nucleotides outside the gene matches: 3. The CDR3 spells CASRVGLAGGNEQFF. Here the CDR3 DNA reads TGTGCCAGCAGGGTGGGACTAGCGGGAGGCAATGAGCAGTTCTTC.

Turning to this clone: The junction does not match germline at one end; this may be a read error. The genes are TRBV7-7 and TRBJ2-5, with D maybe TRBD2 (6 bases). The germline V gene encodes CDR1 SSHAT and CDR2 FNYEAQ (reference sequence). The length of the CDR3 is 15 residues. CDR3 sequence: CASSFSSASQETQYF. CDR3 bases: TGTGCTAGCAGCTTCTCTAGCGCCTCACAAGAGACCCAGTACTTC.

For the CDR3, the DNA is TGTGCCAGTAGGGGACTAGCGGATTACAATGAGCAGTTCTTC. It yields the protein CASRGLADYNEQFF. The V call is TRBV19, the J call TRBJ2-1; 11 bases are a match to TRBD2. Germline loops: CDR1 LNHDA, CDR2 SQIVND (reference sequence). The CDR3 consists of 14 residues. With V trimmed by 6 bases and J by 4 bases, 2 bases remained unmatched. Complete variable domain (other parts from reference TRBV19 and TRBJ2-1): DGGITQSPKYLFRKEGQNVTLSCEQNLNHDAMYWYRQDPGQGLRLIYYSQIVNDFQKGDIAEGYSVSREKKESFPLTVTSAQKNPTAFYLCASRGLADYNEQFFGPGTRLTVL.

This rearrangement joins TRBV15 to TRBJ2-7; 7 bases align to TRBD2. The ends lost 0 bases at V and 2 bases at J; junction bases unmatched: 10. Germline loops: CDR1 LNHNV, CDR2 YYDKDF (reference sequence). There are 17 residues in the CDR3. DNA for the CDR3: TGTGCCACCAGCAGAGATCGACTAGCATCACCAACCTACGAGCAGTACTTC. The encoded protein is CATSRDRLASPTYEQYF.

This clone was detected only a few times. The rearrangement links TRBV2 to TRBJ1-5; 7 bases align to TRBD1. The V segment lost 2 bases and the J segment 4 bases; nucleotides outside the gene matches: 5. In germline, CDR1 is SNHLY, CDR2 FYNNEI. CDR3 size: 15 residues. CDR3 in amino acids: CASSERDRENQPQHF. CDR3 coding DNA: TGTGCCAGCAGTGAAAGAGACAGGGAGAATCAGCCCCAGCATTTT.

The chain links TRBV6-2 or TRBV6-3 to TRBJ2-3, with 12 positions matching TRBD2. This CDR3 has 16 amino acids. CDR1 is MNHEY, CDR2 SVGEGT, per germline. Trimming removed 5 bases from V and 4 bases from J; junction bases left unmatched: 7. CDR3 loop: CASSSHLAGGSDTQYF. CDR3 sequence (DNA): TGTGCCAGCAGTAGCCACCTAGCGGGAGGGTCAGATACGCAGTATTTT.

The chain recombines TRBV11-1 with TRBJ2-3; D might be TRBD2 (6 bases). This CDR3 region has 15 residues. Germline CDR1 SGHAT, CDR2 FQDESV (reference sequence). V was cut by 5 bases and J by 5 bases, with 17 bases left in between. This CDR3 is CASSGGQLSQDTQYF. The CDR3 DNA sequence: TGTGCCAGCAGCGGAGGGCAGCTCTCTCAAGATACGCAGTATTTT.

The V and J genes are TRBV4-3 and TRBJ2-1; 7 bases agree with TRBD2. V dropped 4 bases and J dropped 1; count of bases not matched to a gene: 1. The CDR3 covers 14 residues. Germline CDR1 reads LGHNA; CDR2 reads YSLEER. CDR3 nucleotides: TGCGCCAGCAGCCTAGCGGGTTCCTACAATGAGCAGTTCTTC. Encoded protein: CASSLAGSYNEQFF.

V usage is TRBV2 and J usage is TRBJ2-4; 8 nucleotides line up with TRBD2. Germline assignment: CDR1 SNHLY and CDR2 FYNNEI. This CDR3 has 16 amino acids. Trimming cost V 0 bases and J 2 bases; bases outside gene matches: 3. CDR3 sequence (DNA): TGTGCCAGCAGTGAAGCTATTAGCGGGACCAAAAACATTCAGTACTTC. Amino acids: CASSEAISGTKNIQYF.

The J gene is TRBJ2-1, the V gene TRBV19, with 10 bases that match TRBD2. The ends lost 3 bases at V and 2 bases at J; junction bases unmatched: 4. The CDR3 covers 16 residues. The germline gives CDR1 LNHDA, CDR2 SQIVND (reference sequence). CDR3 in DNA: TGTGCCAGTAGTATGGGCGGACTAGCGGCCTACAATGAGCAGTTCTTC. It codes for CASSMGGLAAYNEQFF.

The chain joins TRBV6-5 to TRBJ2-1, with 8 bases identical to TRBD2. Germline CDR1 MNHEY, CDR2 SVGAGI. The CDR3 has 15 amino acids. The trim removed 7 bases at V and 4 bases at J, leaving 9 bases unmatched. CDR3 sequence (DNA): TGTGCCAGCATGCCGGGACTAGTAACTTACAATGAGCAGTTCTTC. Translation: CASMPGLVTYNEQFF.

V usage is TRBV19 and J usage is TRBJ2-5; 8 bases are a match to TRBD2. Losses at the gene ends were 4 bases for V and 5 bases for J; bases not matched to a gene: 9. CDR3 length: 15 amino acids. Germline CDR1 is LNHDA and CDR2 is SQIVND (reference sequence). Here the CDR3 DNA reads TGTGCCAGTAGTACCCGGGGGGGGTCTACCGAGACCCAGTACTTC. Encoded protein: CASSTRGGSTETQYF.